This T cell receptor beta chain is from a study of blood T cell repertoires in COVID-19. Sequenced by immunoSEQ multiplex PCR; TCRdb stores in-frame clones only, minus some. The table includes under 65,000 clones, more than 65% detected once. The CDR3 spans 14 residues. Germline values: CDR1 SGHRS, CDR2 YFSETQ. The germline V and J ends were trimmed by 0 bases and 2 bases, with 8 bases remaining between them. The source material was peripheral blood. This sequence joins TRBV5-1 and TRBJ1-2, with D unclear. The clonotype comes from a woman aged 60 to 75 with acute or convalescent COVID-19. CDR3 coding DNA: TGCGCCAGCAGCTTGGAACTTTTCAACTATGGCTACACCTTC. Translation: CASSLELFNYGYTF.